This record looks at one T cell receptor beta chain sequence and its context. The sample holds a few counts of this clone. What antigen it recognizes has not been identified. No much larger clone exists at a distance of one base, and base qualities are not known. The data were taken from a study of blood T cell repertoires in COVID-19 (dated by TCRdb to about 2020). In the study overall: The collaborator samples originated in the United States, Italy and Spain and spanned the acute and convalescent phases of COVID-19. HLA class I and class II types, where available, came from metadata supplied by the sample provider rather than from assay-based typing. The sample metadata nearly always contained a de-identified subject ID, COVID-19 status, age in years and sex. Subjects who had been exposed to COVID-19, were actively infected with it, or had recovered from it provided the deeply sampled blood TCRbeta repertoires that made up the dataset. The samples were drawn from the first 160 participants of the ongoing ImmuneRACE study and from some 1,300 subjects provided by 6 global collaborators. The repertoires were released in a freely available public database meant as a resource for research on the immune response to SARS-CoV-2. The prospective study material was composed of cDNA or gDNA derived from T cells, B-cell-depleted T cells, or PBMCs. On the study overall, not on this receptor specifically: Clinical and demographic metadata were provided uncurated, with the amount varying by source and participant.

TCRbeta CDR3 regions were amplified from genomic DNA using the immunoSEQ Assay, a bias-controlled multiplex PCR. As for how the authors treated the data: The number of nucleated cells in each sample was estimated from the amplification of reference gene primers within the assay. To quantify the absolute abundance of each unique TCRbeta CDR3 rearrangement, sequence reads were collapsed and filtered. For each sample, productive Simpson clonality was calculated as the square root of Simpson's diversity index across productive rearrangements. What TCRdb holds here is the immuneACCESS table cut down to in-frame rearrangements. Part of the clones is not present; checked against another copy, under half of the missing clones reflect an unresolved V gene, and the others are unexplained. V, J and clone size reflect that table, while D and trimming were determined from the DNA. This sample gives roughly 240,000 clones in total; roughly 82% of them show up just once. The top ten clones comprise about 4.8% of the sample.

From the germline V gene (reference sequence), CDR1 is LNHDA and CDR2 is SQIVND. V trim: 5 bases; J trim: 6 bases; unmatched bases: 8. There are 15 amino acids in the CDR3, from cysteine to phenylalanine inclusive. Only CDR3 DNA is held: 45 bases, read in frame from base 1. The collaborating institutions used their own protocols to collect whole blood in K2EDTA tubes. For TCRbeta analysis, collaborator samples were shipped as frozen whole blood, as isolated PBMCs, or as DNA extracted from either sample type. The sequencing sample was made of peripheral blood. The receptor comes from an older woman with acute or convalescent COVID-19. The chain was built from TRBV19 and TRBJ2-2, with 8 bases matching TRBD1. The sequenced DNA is TGTGCCAGTAGTCGACAGGGGCTTTCGGCCGGGGAGCTGTTTTTT. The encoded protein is CASSRQGLSAGELFF.